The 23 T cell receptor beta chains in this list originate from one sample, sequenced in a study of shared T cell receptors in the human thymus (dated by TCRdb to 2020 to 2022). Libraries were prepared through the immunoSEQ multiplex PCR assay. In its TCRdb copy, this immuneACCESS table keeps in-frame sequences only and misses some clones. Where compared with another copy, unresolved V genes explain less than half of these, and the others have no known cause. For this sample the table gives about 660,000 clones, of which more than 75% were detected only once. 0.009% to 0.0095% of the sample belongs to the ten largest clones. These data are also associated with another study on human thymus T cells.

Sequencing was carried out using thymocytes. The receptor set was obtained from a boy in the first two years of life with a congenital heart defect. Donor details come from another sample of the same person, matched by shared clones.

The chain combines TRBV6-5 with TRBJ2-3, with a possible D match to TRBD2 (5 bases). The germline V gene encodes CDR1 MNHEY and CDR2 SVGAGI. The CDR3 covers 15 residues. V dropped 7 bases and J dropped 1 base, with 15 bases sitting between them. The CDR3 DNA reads TGTGCCAGCACCACTAGGAGCGATCGCACAGATACGCAGTATTTT. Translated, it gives CASTTRSDRTDTQYF.

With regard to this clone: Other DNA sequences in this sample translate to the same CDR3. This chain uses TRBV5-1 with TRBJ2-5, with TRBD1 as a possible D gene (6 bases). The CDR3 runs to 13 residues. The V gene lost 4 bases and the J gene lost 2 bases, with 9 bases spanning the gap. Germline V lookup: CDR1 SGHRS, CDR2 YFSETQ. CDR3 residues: CASSPDRQETQYF. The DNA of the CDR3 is TGCGCCAGCAGCCCAGACAGGCAAGAGACCCAGTACTTC.

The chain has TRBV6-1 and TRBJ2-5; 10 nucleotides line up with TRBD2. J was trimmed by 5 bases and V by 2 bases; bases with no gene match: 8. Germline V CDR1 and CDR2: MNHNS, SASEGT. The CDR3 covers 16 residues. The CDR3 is CASSEIGLAVLETQYF. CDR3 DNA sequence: TGTGCCAGCAGTGAAATAGGACTAGCGGTTTTGGAGACCCAGTACTTC.

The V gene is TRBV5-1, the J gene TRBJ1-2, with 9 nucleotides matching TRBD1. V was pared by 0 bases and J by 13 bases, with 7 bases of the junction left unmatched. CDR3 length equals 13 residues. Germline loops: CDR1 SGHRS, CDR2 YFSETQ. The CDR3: CASSLVDRGTGTF. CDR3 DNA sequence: TGCGCCAGCAGCTTGGTGGACAGGGGTACGGGCACCTTC.

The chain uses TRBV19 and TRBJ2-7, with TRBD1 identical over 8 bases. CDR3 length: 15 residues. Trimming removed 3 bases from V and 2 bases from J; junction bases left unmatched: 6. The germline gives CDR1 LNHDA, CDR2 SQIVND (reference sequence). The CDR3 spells CASSIGQGATYEQYF. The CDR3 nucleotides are TGTGCCAGTAGTATTGGACAGGGAGCCACCTACGAGCAGTACTTC.

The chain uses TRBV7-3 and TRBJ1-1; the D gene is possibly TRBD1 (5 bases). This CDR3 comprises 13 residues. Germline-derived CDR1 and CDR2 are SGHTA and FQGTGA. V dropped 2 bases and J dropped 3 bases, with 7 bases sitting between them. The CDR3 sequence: CASSLLGHTEAFF. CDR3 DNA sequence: TGTGCCAGCAGCTTATTGGGGCACACTGAAGCTTTCTTT.

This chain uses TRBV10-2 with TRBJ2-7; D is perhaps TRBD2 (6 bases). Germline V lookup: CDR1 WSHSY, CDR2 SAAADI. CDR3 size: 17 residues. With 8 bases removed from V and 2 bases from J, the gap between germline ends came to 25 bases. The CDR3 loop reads CASLYLPRDRKTYEQYF. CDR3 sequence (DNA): TGCGCCAGCCTGTATCTTCCGCGGGACCGAAAGACCTACGAGCAGTACTTC.

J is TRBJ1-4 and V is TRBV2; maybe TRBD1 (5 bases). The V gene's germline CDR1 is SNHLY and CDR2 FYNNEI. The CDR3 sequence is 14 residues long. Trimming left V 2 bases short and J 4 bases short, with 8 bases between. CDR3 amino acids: CASSELGVNEKLFF. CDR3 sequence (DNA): TGTGCCAGCAGTGAACTAGGGGTTAATGAAAAACTGTTTTTT.

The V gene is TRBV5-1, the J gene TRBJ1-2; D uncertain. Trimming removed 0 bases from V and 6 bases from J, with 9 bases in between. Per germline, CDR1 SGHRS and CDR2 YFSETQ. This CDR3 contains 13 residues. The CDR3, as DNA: TGCGCCAGCAGCTTGGGAGCTTCGGATGGCTACACCTTC. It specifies CASSLGASDGYTF.

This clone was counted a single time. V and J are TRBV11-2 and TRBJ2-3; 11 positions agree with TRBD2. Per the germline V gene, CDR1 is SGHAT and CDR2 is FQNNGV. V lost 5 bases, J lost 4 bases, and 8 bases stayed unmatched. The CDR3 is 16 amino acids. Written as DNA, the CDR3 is TGTGCCAGCAGCCCTGGGGTAGCGGGGGGGCCAGATACGCAGTATTTT. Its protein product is CASSPGVAGGPDTQYF.

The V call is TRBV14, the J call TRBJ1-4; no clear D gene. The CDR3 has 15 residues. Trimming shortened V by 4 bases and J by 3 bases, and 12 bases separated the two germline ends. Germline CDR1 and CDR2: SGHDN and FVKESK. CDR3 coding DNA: TGTGCCAGCAGCCGGGAACGGGAGGCTAATGAAAAACTGTTTTTT. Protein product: CASSREREANEKLFF.

CDR3 region: CASSSGLAGGPSTDTQYF. In DNA, the CDR3 is TGCGCCAGCAGCTCGGGACTAGCGGGAGGTCCTAGCACAGATACGCAGTATTTT. The chain is built from TRBV10-1 and TRBJ2-3; 15 positions match TRBD2. Germline V gene data show CDR1 as WNHNN and CDR2 as SYGVQD (reference sequence). With 6 bases clipped from V and 0 bases from J, the junction kept 7 bases outside the gene matches. The CDR3 runs 18 residues.

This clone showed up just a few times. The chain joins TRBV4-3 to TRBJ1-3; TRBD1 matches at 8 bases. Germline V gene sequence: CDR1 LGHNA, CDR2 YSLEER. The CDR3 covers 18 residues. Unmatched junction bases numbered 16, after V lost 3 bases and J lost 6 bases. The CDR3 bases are TGCGCCAGCAGCCACCTACTGAGGGACAGGCAGTCTTCAAACACCATATATTTT. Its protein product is CASSHLLRDRQSSNTIYF.

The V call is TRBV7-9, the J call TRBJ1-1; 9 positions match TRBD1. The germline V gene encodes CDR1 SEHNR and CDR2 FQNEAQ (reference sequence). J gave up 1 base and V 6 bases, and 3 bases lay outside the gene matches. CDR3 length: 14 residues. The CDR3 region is CASRGDRENTEAFF. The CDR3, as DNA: TGTGCCAGCAGGGGGGACAGGGAGAACACTGAAGCTTTCTTT.

The CDR3 sequence: CASSQDNGGNQPQHF. The CDR3 DNA follows: TGCGCCAGCAGCCAAGATAACGGGGGCAATCAGCCCCAGCATTTT. The chain combines TRBV4-3 with TRBJ1-5, with D uncertain. The CDR3 is 15 residues long. V dropped 0 bases and J dropped 2 bases, with 8 bases sitting between them. CDR1 and CDR2 (germline): LGHNA, YSLEER.

CDR3 nucleotide sequence: TGTGCCAGCAGCCTGGAGGCTAGCGGGAACACCGGGGAGCTGTTTTTT. Translated, it gives CASSLEASGNTGELFF. This chain uses TRBV5-4 with TRBJ2-2, with TRBD2 identical over 7 bases. The length of the CDR3 is 16 residues. Germline V gives CDR1 SGHNT, CDR2 YYREEE (reference sequence). Trimming cost V 4 bases and J 1 base; bases outside gene matches: 7.

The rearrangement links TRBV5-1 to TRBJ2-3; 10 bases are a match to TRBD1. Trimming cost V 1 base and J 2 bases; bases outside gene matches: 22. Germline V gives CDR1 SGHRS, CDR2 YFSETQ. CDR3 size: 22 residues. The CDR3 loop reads CASSLSGSGQGFSGPYTDTQYF. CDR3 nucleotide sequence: TGCGCCAGCAGCTTGTCGGGCTCGGGACAGGGGTTCTCGGGGCCCTACACAGATACGCAGTATTTT.

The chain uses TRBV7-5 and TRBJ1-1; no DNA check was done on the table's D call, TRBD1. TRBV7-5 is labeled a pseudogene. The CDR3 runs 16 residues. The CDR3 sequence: CVRSSGQLHMNTEAFF. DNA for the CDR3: TGTGTCAGAAGCTCGGGACAGTTACATATGAACACTGAAGCTTTCTTT.

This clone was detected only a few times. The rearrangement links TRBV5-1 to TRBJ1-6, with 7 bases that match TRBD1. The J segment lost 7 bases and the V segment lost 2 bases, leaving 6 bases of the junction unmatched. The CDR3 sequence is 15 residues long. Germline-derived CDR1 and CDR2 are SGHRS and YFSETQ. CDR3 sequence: CASSLQGLGNSPLHF. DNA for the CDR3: TGCGCCAGCAGCTTACAGGGGCTGGGCAATTCACCCCTCCACTTT.

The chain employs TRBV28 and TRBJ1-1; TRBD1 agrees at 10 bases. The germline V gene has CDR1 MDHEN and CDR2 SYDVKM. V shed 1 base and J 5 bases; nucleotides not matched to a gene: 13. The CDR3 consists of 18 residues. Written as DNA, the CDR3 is TGTGCCAGCAGTTTATTCTCTTCGGGACAGGGGTTTAGTACTGAAGCTTTCTTT. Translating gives CASSLFSSGQGFSTEAFF.

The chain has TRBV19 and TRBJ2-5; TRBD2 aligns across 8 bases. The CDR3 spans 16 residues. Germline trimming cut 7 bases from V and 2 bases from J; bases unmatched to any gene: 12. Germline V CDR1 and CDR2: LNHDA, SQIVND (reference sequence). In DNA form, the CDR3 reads TGTGCCAGTACCTCGAGGCCCGGGACTAGGCAAGAGACCCAGTACTTC. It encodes CASTSRPGTRQETQYF. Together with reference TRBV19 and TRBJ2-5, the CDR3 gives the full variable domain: DGGITQSPKYLFRKEGQNVTLSCEQNLNHDAMYWYRQDPGQGLRLIYYSQIVNDFQKGDIAEGYSVSREKKESFPLTVTSAQKNPTAFYLCASTSRPGTRQETQYFGPGTRLLVL.

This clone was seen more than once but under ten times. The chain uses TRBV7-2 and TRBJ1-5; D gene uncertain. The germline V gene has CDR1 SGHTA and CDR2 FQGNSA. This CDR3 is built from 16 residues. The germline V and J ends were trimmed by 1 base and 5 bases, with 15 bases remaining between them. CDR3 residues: CASSLGSPGPDQPQHF. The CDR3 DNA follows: TGTGCCAGCAGCTTAGGTTCCCCCGGTCCCGATCAGCCCCAGCATTTT.

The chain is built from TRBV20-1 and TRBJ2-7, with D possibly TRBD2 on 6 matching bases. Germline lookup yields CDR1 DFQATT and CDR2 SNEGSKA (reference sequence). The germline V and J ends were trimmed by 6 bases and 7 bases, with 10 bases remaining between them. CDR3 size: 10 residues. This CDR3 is CSATRGEQYF. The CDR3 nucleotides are TGCAGTGCCACACGGGGGGAGCAGTACTTC.